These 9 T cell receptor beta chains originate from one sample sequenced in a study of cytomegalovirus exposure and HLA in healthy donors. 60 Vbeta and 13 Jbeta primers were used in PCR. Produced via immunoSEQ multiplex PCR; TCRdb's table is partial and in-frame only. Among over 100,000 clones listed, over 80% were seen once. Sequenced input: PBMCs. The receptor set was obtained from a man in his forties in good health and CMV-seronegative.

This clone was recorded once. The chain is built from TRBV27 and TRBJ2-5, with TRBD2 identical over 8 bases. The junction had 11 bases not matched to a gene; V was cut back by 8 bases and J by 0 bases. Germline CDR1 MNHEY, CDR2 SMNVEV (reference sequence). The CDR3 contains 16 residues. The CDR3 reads CASPRGGLQDQETQYF. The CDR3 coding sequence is TGTGCCAGCCCCCGGGGGGGCCTTCAGGACCAAGAGACCCAGTACTTC.

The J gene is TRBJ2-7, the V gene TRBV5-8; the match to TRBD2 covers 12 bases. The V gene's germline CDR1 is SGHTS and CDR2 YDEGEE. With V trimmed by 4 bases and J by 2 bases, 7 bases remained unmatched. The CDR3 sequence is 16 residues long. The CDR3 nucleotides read TGTGCCAGCAGCACTAGACTAGCGGGGGCGGCCTACGAGCAGTACTTC. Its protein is CASSTRLAGAAYEQYF.

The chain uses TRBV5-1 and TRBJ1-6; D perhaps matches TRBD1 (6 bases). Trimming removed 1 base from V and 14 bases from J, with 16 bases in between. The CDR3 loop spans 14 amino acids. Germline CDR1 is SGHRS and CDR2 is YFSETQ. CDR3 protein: CASSLRQGSGSLHF. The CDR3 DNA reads TGCGCCAGCAGCTTGAGGCAGGGGAGTGGGTCCCTCCACTTT.

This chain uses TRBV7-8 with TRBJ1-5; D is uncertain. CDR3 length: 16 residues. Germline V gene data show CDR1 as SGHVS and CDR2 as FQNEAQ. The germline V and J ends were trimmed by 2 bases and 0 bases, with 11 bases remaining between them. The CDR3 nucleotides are TGTGCCAGCAGCTTAAGTCACAGACCTAGCAATCAGCCCCAGCATTTT. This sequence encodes CASSLSHRPSNQPQHF.

CDR3 region: CASSLLTGGEKLFF. In DNA form, the CDR3 reads TGTGCCAGCAGTTTATTGACAGGGGGGGAAAAACTGTTTTTT. The rearrangement links TRBV28 to TRBJ1-4, with TRBD1 matching over 9 bases. V lost 1 base and J lost 8; bases outside the gene matches: 2. Germline values: CDR1 MDHEN, CDR2 SYDVKM. The length of the CDR3 is 14 residues. Together with reference TRBV28 and TRBJ1-4, the CDR3 gives the full variable domain: DVKVTQSSRYLVKRTGEKVFLECVQDMDHENMFWYRQDPGLGLRLIYFSYDVKMKEKGDIPEGYSVSREKKERFSLILESASTNQTSMYLCASSLLTGGEKLFFGSGTQLSVL.

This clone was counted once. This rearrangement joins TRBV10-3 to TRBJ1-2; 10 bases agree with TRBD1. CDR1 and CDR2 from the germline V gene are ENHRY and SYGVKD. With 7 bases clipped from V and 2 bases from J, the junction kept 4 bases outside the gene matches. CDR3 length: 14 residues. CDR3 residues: CAITMDRGNYGYTF. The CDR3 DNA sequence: TGTGCCATCACCATGGACAGGGGGAACTATGGCTACACCTTC.

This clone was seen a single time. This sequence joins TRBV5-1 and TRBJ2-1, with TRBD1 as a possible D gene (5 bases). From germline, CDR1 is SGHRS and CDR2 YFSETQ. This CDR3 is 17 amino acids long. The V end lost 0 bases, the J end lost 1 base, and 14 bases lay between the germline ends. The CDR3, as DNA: TGCGCCAGCAGCTTGGGCCTGACAGTAGTGTCCTACAATGAGCAGTTCTTC. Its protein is CASSLGLTVVSYNEQFF. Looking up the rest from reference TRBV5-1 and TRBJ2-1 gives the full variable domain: KAGVTQTPRYLIKTRGQQVTLSCSPISGHRSVSWYQQTPGQGLQFLFEYFSETQRNKGNFPGRFSGRQFSNSRSEMNVSTLELGDSALYLCASSLGLTVVSYNEQFFGPGTRLTVL.

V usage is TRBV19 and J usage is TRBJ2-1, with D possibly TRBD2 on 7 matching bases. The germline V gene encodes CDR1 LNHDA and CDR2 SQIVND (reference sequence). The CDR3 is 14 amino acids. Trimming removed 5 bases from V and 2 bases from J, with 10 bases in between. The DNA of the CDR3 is TGTGCCAGTAGTGGGGGGGGCGCCTACAATGAGCAGTTCTTC. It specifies CASSGGGAYNEQFF.

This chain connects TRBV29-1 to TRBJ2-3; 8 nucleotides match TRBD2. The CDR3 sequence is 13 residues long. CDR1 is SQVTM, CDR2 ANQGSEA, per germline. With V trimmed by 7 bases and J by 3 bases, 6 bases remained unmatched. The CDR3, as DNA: TGCAGCGGGGCTCGGGGGGGGACAGATACGCAGTATTTT. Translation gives CSGARGGTDTQYF.